Included here is one T cell receptor (beta chain) sequence, with context. The CDR3 is made up of 15 amino acids. The V end lost 2 bases, the J end lost 4 bases, and 14 bases lay between the germline ends. Germline loops: CDR1 SNHLY, CDR2 FYNNEI. The sample originates from a study of blood T cell repertoires in COVID-19. Study information: Sites in the United States, Italy and Spain provided acute and convalescent COVID-19 samples. In each case, the material was cDNA or gDNA derived from T cells, B-cell-depleted T cells, or PBMCs.

The authors' processing: Scientists estimated how many nucleated cells there were by amplifying reference gene primers. Assay used: immunoSEQ multiplex PCR; TCRdb lists only in-frame clones, some missing. The D gene and trimming were derived from the DNA, and the V and J assignments and clone size from that table. This sample has around 180,000 clones, with over 75% found just once. Sequenced material: peripheral blood. The receptor comes from a man aged 60 to 75 with acute or convalescent COVID-19. The V gene is TRBV2, the J gene TRBJ2-5; possible D gene TRBD2, 5 bases. Written as DNA, the CDR3 is TGTGCCAGCAGTGAAAGGGAGACGGTGGTAGAGACCCAGTACTTC. This codes for CASSERETVVETQYF. The full variable domain, with the rest looked up from reference TRBV2 and TRBJ2-5, is EPEVTQTPSHQVTQMGQEVILRCVPISNHLYFYWYRQILGQKVEFLVSFYNNEISEKSEIFDDQFSVERPDGSNFTLKIRSTKLEDSAMYFCASSERETVVETQYFGPGTRLLVL.